The source of this T cell receptor (beta chain) is a study of identical twins. The study, taken as a whole, reports: Instead of following the same donors, the conclusions were based on cross-sectional statistical analysis. Twin-shared out-of-frame alpha sequences were enriched for low generation probability. Twin sharing of out-of-frame TCR alpha was underestimated by models in monozygotic pairs. Zero-insertion findings could be partly confounded by invariant cells (MAIT and iNKT cells).

Worth noting for this clonotype: Its specificity is unknown.

TCRdb called the 5' RACE reads again in MiXCR, with one record for every CDR3 protein. The sample has approximately 1.8 million distinct CDR3 sequences; under 35% are singletons. Sequencing used cord blood. This clonotype originated in a newborn girl in good health.

Here the CDR3 reads CASSFIRGGVGGYTF. As DNA, the CDR3 is TGTGCCAGCAGTTTTATTCGGGGGGGAGTTGGTGGCTACACCTTC. The rearrangement links TRBV27 to TRBJ1-2, with a possible D match to TRBD1 (5 bases). Trimming took 3 bases from V and 7 from J, leaving 18 bases between them. Looked up from germline, CDR1 is MNHEY and CDR2 is SMNVEV (reference sequence). This CDR3 is built from 15 residues.